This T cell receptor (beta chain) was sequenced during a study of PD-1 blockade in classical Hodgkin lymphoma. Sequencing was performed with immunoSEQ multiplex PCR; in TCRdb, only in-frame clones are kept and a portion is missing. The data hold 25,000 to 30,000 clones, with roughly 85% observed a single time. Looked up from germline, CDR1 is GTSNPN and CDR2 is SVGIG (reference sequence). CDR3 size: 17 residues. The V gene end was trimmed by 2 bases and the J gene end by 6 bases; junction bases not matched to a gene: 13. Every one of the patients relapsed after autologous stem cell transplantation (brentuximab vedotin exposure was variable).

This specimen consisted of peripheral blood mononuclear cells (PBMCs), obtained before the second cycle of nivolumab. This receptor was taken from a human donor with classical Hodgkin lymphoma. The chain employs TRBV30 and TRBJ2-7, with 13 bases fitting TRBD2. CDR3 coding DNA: TGTGCCTGGAGTATTTCCTGGACTAGCGGGAGCTCTAGCGAGCAGTACTTC. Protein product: CAWSISWTSGSSSEQYF.